This T cell receptor beta chain derives from a study of OX40 agonist ivuxolimab in advanced cancers. The repertoire was sequenced with immunoSEQ multiplex PCR; TCRdb's copy has only in-frame clones and lacks some. The repertoire holds fewer than 80,000 clones, with over 65% as singletons. Regarding this clone: Antigen: not known.

CDR3 length: 15 residues. CDR1 and CDR2 (germline): SGHRS, YFSETQ. Losses at the gene ends were 4 bases for V and 5 bases for J; bases not matched to a gene: 7. Notes on the study in general: On average, CD8+ T cells showed a greater number of expanded clones than CD4+. Relatively little clonal expansion, among the lowest observed, appeared in partial responders at 0.1-3.0 mg/kg. In the expanded peripheral T cells, antigen specificity was never determined.

The gene calls are TRBV5-1 and TRBJ2-7, with TRBD1 matching over 12 bases. Sequencing was performed on CD4+ or CD8+ T cells sorted from blood, taken in a trial of the OX40 agonist ivuxolimab. This TCR came from an adult with an advanced solid tumor such as melanoma, head and neck, liver or kidney cancer. The CDR3 sequence is CASSQRGQGADEQYF. The CDR3 DNA reads TGCGCCAGCAGCCAACGGGGACAGGGGGCTGACGAGCAGTACTTC.